This is a list of T cell receptor beta chains from one sample in a study of T cell responses to AZD1222 COVID-19 vaccine. Sequencing was performed with immunoSEQ multiplex PCR; in TCRdb, only in-frame clones are kept and a portion is missing. Of 75,000 to 95,000 clones in the sample, roughly nine tenths were seen once. This material consisted of peripheral blood, taken on day 0 of AZD1222 vaccination. The receptors were gathered from an adult in good health. Both conserved end residues are part of each CDR3. The D gene is left open where the match is weak. A clone size is listed for some rows: how often the clone was seen (once, few, many), or a class if it is expanded.

j_call | clone_size | v_call | d_call | cdr3_nt | cdr3_aa
TRBJ1-5 | NA | TRBV29-1 | NA | TGCAGCGTTGGGGACGGACACAATCAGCCCCAGCATTTT | CSVGDGHNQPQHF
TRBJ2-1 | few | TRBV19 | NA | TGTGCCAGTAGATCGGGGAGCTCCTACAATGAGCAGTTCTTC | CASRSGSSYNEQFF
TRBJ1-1 | NA | TRBV5-4 | NA | TGTGCCAGCAGCGACGCTGCGAACACTGAAGCTTTCTTT | CASSDAANTEAFF
TRBJ2-2 | NA | TRBV2 | NA | TGTGCCAGCAGTGAAATTGGGGGACAAACCGGGGAGCTGTTTTTT | CASSEIGGQTGELFF
TRBJ2-5 | NA | TRBV7-9 | TRBD1 | TGTGCCAGCAGCCCCCTCAACAGGGGGCGGGAGACCCAGTACTTC | CASSPLNRGRETQYF
TRBJ2-4 | NA | TRBV11-3 | TRBD1 | TGTGCCAGCAGCTTAGATGAGACAGGGGGCTGGGGAGACATTCAGTACTTC | CASSLDETGGWGDIQYF
TRBJ2-3 | NA | TRBV30 | TRBD2 | TGTGCCCTTAGCGGGGGTGACTATACGCAGTATTTT | CALSGGDYTQYF
TRBJ2-7 | NA | TRBV2 | TRBD2 | TGTGCCAGCAGTGAAGGTCTGGGACTAGCGGGAGAGAGCTCCTACGAGCAGTACTTC | CASSEGLGLAGESSYEQYF
TRBJ2-7 | NA | TRBV3-1/TRBV3-2 | NA | TGTGCCAGCAGCCAAGCGCGAGGGGCCGAGCAGTACTTC | CASSQARGAEQYF
TRBJ1-1 | NA | TRBV27 | NA | TGTGCCACTCGCTTGGGGAACACTGAAGCTTTCTTT | CATRLGNTEAFF
TRBJ1-3 | NA | TRBV24-1 | NA | TGTGCCACCCCAGACCGGGGGCCCGGGGACACCATATATTTT | CATPDRGPGDTIYF